These 22 T cell receptor beta chains came from one sample sequenced in a study of T-cell reconstitution after alpha-beta-depleted transplantation in children. Using unique molecular identifiers, the investigators prepared the TCRbeta library. TCRdb independently ran MiXCR on the PCR reads; one entry per CDR3 protein. Of under 850,000 distinct CDR3 sequences in the sample, under 15% were seen once. Material: PBMCs, obtained before TCRalphabeta/CD19-depleted stem cell transplant. The source is a girl under 10 years old with congenital amegakaryocytic thrombocytopenia, due to receive a stem cell transplant.

The CDR3: CSARSLTGNEQYF. CDR3 DNA sequence: TGCAGTGCTAGATCCCTGACAGGTAACGAGCAGTACTTC. This chain connects TRBV20-1 to TRBJ2-7, with TRBD1 as a possible D gene (6 bases). Germline V CDR1 and CDR2: DFQATT, SNEGSKA (reference sequence). The CDR3 has 13 residues. V was clipped by 2 bases and J by 5 bases, with 13 bases between them.

This clonotype was observed at least ten times. V is TRBV12-3 or TRBV12-4 and J is TRBJ2-1; 7 bases agree with TRBD2. V dropped 1 base and J dropped 6; count of bases not matched to a gene: 6. The CDR3 covers 15 residues. In DNA, the CDR3 is TGTGCCAGCAGTTTAGAAGCGGGGCAAATCAATGAGCAGTTCTTC. Protein: CASSLEAGQINEQFF.

The gene calls are TRBV10-3 and TRBJ2-1, with 12 bases matching TRBD2. After removal of 4 bases from V and 4 bases from J, the junction contained 8 bases not matched to a gene. CDR3 length: 17 amino acids. From germline, CDR1 is ENHRY and CDR2 SYGVKD. The chain's CDR3 is CAISASSSGRAYNEQFF. Here the CDR3 DNA reads TGTGCCATCAGTGCCTCATCTAGCGGGAGGGCGTACAATGAGCAGTTCTTC.

This clonotype was counted many times. The chain combines TRBV28 with TRBJ1-5, with D perhaps matching TRBD1 (6 bases). The CDR3 totals 13 residues. The germline V and J ends were trimmed by 4 bases and 5 bases, with 9 bases remaining between them. Germline assignment: CDR1 MDHEN and CDR2 SYDVKM. The CDR3 nucleotides are TGTGCCAGCAGTTCGGACAGCTATCAGCCCCAGCATTTT. Protein sequence: CASSSDSYQPQHF. Complete variable domain (other parts from reference TRBV28 and TRBJ1-5): DVKVTQSSRYLVKRTGEKVFLECVQDMDHENMFWYRQDPGLGLRLIYFSYDVKMKEKGDIPEGYSVSREKKERFSLILESASTNQTSMYLCASSSDSYQPQHFGDGTRLSIL.

This chain connects TRBV12-3 or TRBV12-4 to TRBJ2-6; possibly TRBD1 for D (5 bases). CDR3 size: 14 residues. The ends were cut back, 7 bases at V and 2 bases at J, with 9 bases in the middle. The CDR3, as DNA: TGTGCCAGCACCCTGGACACTGGGGCCAACGTCCTGACTTTC. Protein product: CASTLDTGANVLTF.

This clonotype has a count of ten or more. CDR3 DNA sequence: TGTGCCATCAGTCTCGCGGCAGGGGGTTTGACAGAGACCCAGTACTTC. As protein: CAISLAAGGLTETQYF. The genes are TRBV10-3 and TRBJ2-5; 7 bases align to TRBD1. The ends lost 5 bases at V and 4 bases at J; junction bases unmatched: 13. The CDR3 runs 16 residues. The germline V gene encodes CDR1 ENHRY and CDR2 SYGVKD.

The V and J genes are TRBV10-2 and TRBJ2-3; D perhaps matches TRBD2 (6 bases). The CDR3 sequence is 15 residues long. Germline V gives CDR1 WSHSY, CDR2 SAAADI. Trimming left V 6 bases short and J 4 bases short, with 17 bases between. The CDR3 DNA sequence: TGCGCCAGCAGAATCACTAGCCACGAGCCAGATACGCAGTATTTT. It yields the protein CASRITSHEPDTQYF.

This clonotype was counted many times. The chain joins TRBV20-1 to TRBJ2-2, with 8 bases lining up with TRBD1. The CDR3 sequence is 15 residues long. Germline values: CDR1 DFQATT, CDR2 SNEGSKA (reference sequence). The V and J ends lost 1 base and 6 bases, in that order; junction bases with no gene match: 7. The CDR3 DNA reads TGCAGTGCTAGAGCCCTGACAGGGGCCCCCGGGGAGCTGTTTTTT. It translates to CSARALTGAPGELFF.

This clonotype was recorded at least ten times. This rearrangement joins TRBV6-2 or TRBV6-3 to TRBJ1-1; weak D call: TRBD1 (6 bases). There are 15 residues in the CDR3. The V gene lost 2 bases and the J gene lost 6 bases, with 16 bases spanning the gap. Germline V gene lookup returns CDR1 MNHEY and CDR2 SVGEGT. The CDR3 sequence is CASSYGARGSPEAFF. CDR3 coding DNA: TGTGCCAGCAGTTACGGGGCCAGGGGATCCCCTGAAGCTTTCTTT.

The rearrangement links TRBV5-6 to TRBJ2-7; D remains ambiguous. CDR3 length: 12 residues. V shed 2 bases and J shed 7 bases, with 10 bases lying between them. The germline gives CDR1 SGHDT, CDR2 YYEEEE. The CDR3 DNA reads as TGTGCCAGCAGCTTCTTAGTGAGGGAGCAGTACTTC. This codes for CASSFLVREQYF.

There are a few counts of this clonotype. The chain uses TRBV6-5 and TRBJ2-3; a weak D match, TRBD2 (5 bases). Between the trimmed V and J ends, which lost 0 bases and 1 base, there was a span of 8 bases. This CDR3 has 15 residues. The germline gives CDR1 MNHEY, CDR2 SVGAGI. CDR3 residues: CASSYSRRGTDTQYF. CDR3 DNA sequence: TGTGCCAGCAGTTACTCCCGGCGGGGCACAGATACGCAGTATTTT.

The chain recombines TRBV15 with TRBJ1-6; possible D gene TRBD1, 5 bases. V shed 3 bases and J shed 10 bases, with 13 bases lying between them. This CDR3 contains 14 residues. Germline loops: CDR1 LNHNV, CDR2 YYDKDF (reference sequence). The CDR3 sequence: CATSRPRDESPLHF. The CDR3 DNA is TGTGCCACCAGCAGGCCCAGGGATGAGTCACCCCTCCACTTT. Together with reference TRBV15 and TRBJ1-6, the CDR3 gives the full variable domain: DAMVIQNPRYQVTQFGKPVTLSCSQTLNHNVMYWYQQKSSQAPKLLFHYYDKDFNNEADTPDNFQSRRPNTSFCFLDIRSPGLGDTAMYLCATSRPRDESPLHFGNGTRLTVT.

The chain recombines TRBV2 with TRBJ2-7; 9 nucleotides agree with TRBD2. CDR3 length equals 15 residues. The V and J ends lost 8 bases and 6 bases, in that order; junction bases with no gene match: 14. The germline gives CDR1 SNHLY, CDR2 FYNNEI. Written as DNA, the CDR3 is TGTGCCAGCCTCCCATTGAGACTAGCGGAGTGCGAGCAGTACTTC. As protein: CASLPLRLAECEQYF.

This clonotype was counted at least ten times. The gene calls are TRBV20-1 and TRBJ2-3, with TRBD2 matching over 10 bases. This CDR3 is 18 amino acids long. The junction had 14 bases not matched to a gene; V was cut back by 3 bases and J by 2 bases. Germline V gene data show CDR1 as DFQATT and CDR2 as SNEGSKA (reference sequence). The CDR3, as DNA: TGCAGTGCTAGTGCAAGCGGGAGGGCCGGGGACGCCACAGATACGCAGTATTTT. It translates to CSASASGRAGDATDTQYF.

This clonotype was detected many times. The gene calls are TRBV29-1 and TRBJ2-2; possibly TRBD2 for D (6 bases). Germline V gene sequence: CDR1 SQVTM, CDR2 ANQGSEA. The CDR3 loop spans 14 amino acids. V was pared by 6 bases and J by 1 base, with 12 bases between. In nucleotides, the CDR3 is TGCAGCGTGGTACTAGCTCGGAACACCGGGGAGCTGTTTTTT. Translating gives CSVVLARNTGELFF.

The chain joins TRBV12-3 or TRBV12-4 to TRBJ2-7, with D unclear. The CDR3 contains 14 residues. V lost 7 bases to trimming and J lost 0 bases, with 13 bases between them. The chain's CDR3 is CASTHYRSSYEQYF. CDR3 coding DNA: TGTGCCAGCACGCATTACAGAAGCTCCTACGAGCAGTACTTC.

This clonotype was seen ten or more times. The V and J genes are TRBV28 and TRBJ2-2; 7 bases agree with TRBD2. The CDR3 runs 17 residues. Looked up from germline, CDR1 is MDHEN and CDR2 is SYDVKM. V dropped 7 bases and J dropped 6; count of bases not matched to a gene: 17. In DNA form, the CDR3 reads TGTGCCAGCAATCATCGGACGGCGGGAGATGGTTCCGGGGAGCTGTTTTTT. This sequence encodes CASNHRTAGDGSGELFF.

This clonotype was found a few times. The chain is built from TRBV15 and TRBJ2-3; a weak D match, TRBD2 (6 bases). This CDR3 is built from 14 residues. V lost 6 bases and J lost 2, with 12 bases in between. Germline V CDR1 and CDR2: LNHNV, YYDKDF (reference sequence). The CDR3 here is CATSVGGLTDTQYF. Written as DNA, the CDR3 is TGTGCCACCAGTGTGGGAGGACTCACAGATACGCAGTATTTT.

This clonotype appeared a few times. This chain uses TRBV29-1 with TRBJ2-5; 10 bases fit TRBD1. This CDR3 contains 12 residues. The V gene end was trimmed by 6 bases and the J gene end by 3 bases; junction bases not matched to a gene: 1. CDR1 SQVTM and CDR2 ANQGSEA come from the germline V gene. The CDR3 DNA sequence: TGCAGCGTCGGGACAGGGGAAGAGACCCAGTACTTC. This codes for CSVGTGEETQYF.

This clonotype was observed many times. The chain carries TRBV20-1 and TRBJ2-3; 9 nucleotides line up with TRBD1. This CDR3 is 16 amino acids long. Per germline, CDR1 DFQATT and CDR2 SNEGSKA (reference sequence). The junction had 10 bases not matched to a gene; V was cut back by 4 bases and J by 2 bases. For the CDR3, the DNA is TGCAGTGCTATAACACAGGGGGCGGTCATCACAGATACGCAGTATTTT. This codes for CSAITQGAVITDTQYF.

This clonotype was observed many times. The junction departs from germline at one end; a sequencing error may be responsible. The chain carries TRBV7-2 and TRBJ2-1; 9 bases are a match to TRBD2. This CDR3 spans 12 amino acids. Germline CDR1 SGHTA, CDR2 FQGNSA. The DNA of the CDR3 is TGTGCCAGCAGCTTAGACCTTGCGGGGGGGAACTTC. Its protein product is CASSLDLAGGNF.

This clonotype was detected ten times or more. This chain uses TRBV10-2 with TRBJ1-1; possible D gene TRBD1, 5 bases. Trimming removed 6 bases at V and 3 bases at J, with 14 bases between. Germline CDR1 reads WSHSY; CDR2 reads SAAADI. This CDR3 spans 14 amino acids. CDR3 sequence (DNA): TGCGCCAGCAGACTACAGGATTCTCACACTGAAGCTTTCTTT. As protein: CASRLQDSHTEAFF.